This T cell receptor (beta chain) was sequenced for a study of blood T cell repertoires in COVID-19. Study in general: The United States, Italy and Spain were the sources of the acute and convalescent COVID-19 samples. The analysed material was cDNA or gDNA that came from T cells, B-cell-depleted T cells, or PBMCs.

As originally analysed: Scientists estimated how many nucleated cells there were by amplifying reference gene primers. Measured with immunoSEQ multiplex PCR; TCRdb has only the in-frame clones, and not every one. D and trimming come from the DNA, and the V and J calls and clone size come from that table. The sample consists of around 28,000 clones, roughly 90% of them appearing once. CDR3 length: 13 residues. V was clipped by 3 bases and J by 3 bases; unmatched bases: 1. The germline V gene encodes CDR1 KGHSH and CDR2 LQKENI. The V gene is TRBV18, the J gene TRBJ1-2; 7 positions match TRBD1. Sequences were obtained from peripheral blood. The receptor's source is a human donor in a cohort sampled during active COVID-19. This chain's CDR3 is CASSPDRHYGYTF. CDR3 nucleotide sequence: TGTGCCAGCTCACCGGACAGGCACTATGGCTACACCTTC.